This is a list of T cell receptor beta chains from one sample in a study of blood T cell repertoires in COVID-19. The assay was immunoSEQ multiplex PCR, and TCRdb's table has in-frame clones only and misses some. The sample includes 410,000 or so clones, 75% to 90% of them seen just once. Sequences were obtained from peripheral blood. Receptor source: a woman aged 40 to 50 with COVID-19, enrolled during active disease. CDR3s include the opening cysteine and the closing phenylalanine or tryptophan. D genes are given only for firm matches. The size entry is marked missing in some rows and otherwise reads once, few, many or a size class.

TRBD1 TRBJ2-2 TRBV11-3 NA CASSLGQEANTGELFF TGTGCCAGCAGTTTGGGACAGGAAGCGAACACCGGGGAGCTGTTTTTT
NA TRBJ2-1 TRBV11-3 NA CASSLGGGTAGRHNEQFF TGTGCCAGCAGCTTAGGGGGAGGAACTGCGGGACGCCACAATGAGCAGTTCTTC
NA TRBJ1-5 TRBV19 NA CASSIRGVNQPQHF TGTGCCAGTAGTATTCGGGGGGTCAATCAGCCCCAGCATTTT
NA TRBJ2-5 TRBV27 NA CASSLSMFRGSETQYF TGTGCCAGCAGTTTATCGATGTTCAGGGGCTCGGAGACCCAGTACTTC
TRBD1 TRBJ1-1 TRBV28 NA CASFDRGRNTEAFF TGTGCCAGCTTCGACAGGGGAAGGAACACTGAAGCTTTCTTT
TRBD1 TRBJ1-1 TRBV6-5 NA CASVDRVTLEAFF TGTGCCAGCGTGGACAGGGTTACGCTTGAAGCTTTCTTT
NA TRBJ1-6 TRBV19 NA CASSYSGVDSPLHF TGTGCCAGTAGTTATTCCGGTGTCGATTCACCCCTCCACTTT
TRBD2 TRBJ2-1 TRBV18 few CASSGVAGGHEQFF TGTGCCAGCTCGGGGGTAGCGGGCGGCCATGAGCAGTTCTTC
NA TRBJ2-7 TRBV10-2 NA CASRLGLEQYF TGCGCCAGCCGGCTAGGTCTCGAGCAGTACTTC
NA TRBJ2-2 TRBV30 NA CAWISFQGSGELFF TGTGCCTGGATAAGTTTCCAGGGATCCGGGGAGCTGTTTTTT
NA TRBJ1-1 TRBV7-2 NA CASSPGGGEGTEAFF TGTGCCAGCAGCCCCGGCGGGGGGGAAGGCACTGAAGCTTTCTTT
NA TRBJ1-2 TRBV19 NA CASSVGQINYGYTF TGTGCCAGTAGCGTCGGACAGATAAACTATGGCTACACCTTC
NA TRBJ1-5 TRBV2 few CASSEQVSNQPQHF TGTGCCAGCAGTGAGCAGGTTAGCAATCAGCCCCAGCATTTT
NA TRBJ2-7 TRBV28 NA CASSKPGAGSYEQYF TGTGCCAGCAGTAAACCAGGGGCCGGATCCTACGAGCAGTACTTC
NA TRBJ1-2 TRBV29-1 NA CSVVGAGGYTF TGCAGCGTTGTGGGGGCGGGCGGCTACACCTTC
NA TRBJ2-7 TRBV28 NA CASSADYEQYF TGTGCCAGCAGTGCAGACTACGAGCAGTACTTC
TRBD2 TRBJ2-1 TRBV12-3/TRBV12-4 NA CASSLRTSYEQFF TGTGCCAGCAGTTTAAGGACTAGCTATGAGCAGTTCTTC
TRBD1 TRBJ2-3 TRBV9 NA CASSVTSGGSTDTQYF TGTGCCAGCAGCGTAACGTCAGGGGGCTCGACAGATACGCAGTATTTT
TRBD2 TRBJ2-1 TRBV7-3 NA CASSPRGGLNEQFF TGTGCCAGCAGCCCCCGGGGGGGCCTCAATGAGCAGTTCTTC
TRBD1 TRBJ1-2 TRBV19 NA CASSIRDRGTYGYTF TGTGCCAGTAGTATCCGGGACAGGGGGACCTATGGCTACACCTTC
NA TRBJ1-4 TRBV4-1 once CASSQGGGRSYEKLFF TGCGCCAGCAGCCAAGGGGGGGGGCGGAGTTATGAAAAACTGTTTTTT
TRBD1 TRBJ1-2 TRBV4-1 NA CASSQDQGAPYGYTF TGCGCCAGCAGCCAAGATCAGGGGGCCCCCTATGGCTACACCTTC
TRBD1 TRBJ1-2 TRBV12-3/TRBV12-4 NA CASSQTGAHGYTF TGTGCCAGCAGCCAGACAGGGGCTCACGGCTACACCTTC
NA TRBJ1-1 TRBV5-1 NA CASSLVIGLNTEAFF TGCGCCAGCAGCTTGGTAATCGGGTTGAACACTGAAGCTTTCTTT
TRBD1 TRBJ1-5 TRBV6-5 NA CASSSGTGIVQPQHF TGTGCCAGCAGCTCCGGGACAGGGATTGTTCAGCCCCAGCATTTT
NA TRBJ1-2 TRBV11-2 few CASSSGTLSGYTF TGTGCCAGCAGCTCCGGGACATTAAGTGGCTACACCTTC
TRBD1 TRBJ1-4 TRBV2 NA CASRPQGQHEKLFF TGTGCCAGCAGACCACAGGGGCAGCATGAAAAACTGTTTTTT
TRBD1 TRBJ1-1 TRBV28 NA CASSSYPPGQGYTEAFF TGTGCCAGCAGTTCTTATCCTCCCGGACAGGGGTACACTGAAGCTTTCTTT
NA TRBJ1-2 TRBV12-3/TRBV12-4 NA CASSRRESYGYTF TGTGCCAGCAGTCGCAGGGAAAGCTATGGCTACACCTTC
TRBD1 TRBJ2-7 TRBV5-8 NA CASMVPMTGASYEQYF TGTGCCAGCATGGTCCCTATGACAGGGGCGTCATACGAGCAGTACTTC
NA TRBJ1-1 TRBV5-8 NA CASSLVLTEAFF TGTGCCAGCAGCTTGGTATTGACTGAAGCTTTCTTT
TRBD1 TRBJ2-4 TRBV3-1/TRBV3-2 NA CASSQGYRGLAKNIQYF TGTGCCAGCAGCCAAGGATACAGGGGTCTGGCCAAAAACATTCAGTACTTC
NA TRBJ1-2 TRBV5-1 NA CASSPPVGASYGYTF TGCGCCAGCAGCCCGCCCGTAGGGGCTAGCTATGGCTACACCTTC
TRBD1 TRBJ1-4 TRBV6-5 few CASRGQRGQREKLFF TGTGCCAGCCGCGGCCAACGGGGACAGAGGGAAAAACTGTTTTTT
TRBD2 TRBJ2-3 TRBV6-2/TRBV6-3 NA CASSSNPRASGYTDTQYF TGTGCCAGCAGCTCTAACCCCCGGGCTAGCGGATACACAGATACGCAGTATTTT
NA TRBJ2-3 TRBV2 NA CASSQTLVWVTDTQYF TGTGCCAGCAGTCAGACTCTAGTTTGGGTCACAGATACGCAGTATTTT
NA TRBJ2-1 TRBV12-3/TRBV12-4 NA CASSPGPTSEQFF TGTGCCAGCAGTCCGGGCCCCACTAGCGAGCAGTTCTTC
NA TRBJ1-3 TRBV7-6 once CASSLARADSGNTIYF TGTGCCAGCAGCTTAGCGAGGGCGGACTCTGGAAACACCATATATTTT
TRBD1 TRBJ2-1 TRBV28 NA CASRRTGGVYEQFF TGTGCCAGCAGACGGACAGGGGGGGTGTATGAGCAGTTCTTC
TRBD1 TRBJ1-6 TRBV7-8 few CASSLEGQGEVYSPLHF TGTGCCAGCAGCTTAGAAGGACAGGGCGAGGTGTATTCACCCCTCCACTTT
TRBD1 TRBJ1-5 TRBV27 NA CASTPTGGDQPQHF TGTGCCAGCACCCCTACAGGGGGCGATCAGCCCCAGCATTTT
NA TRBJ1-2 TRBV6-2/TRBV6-3 NA CASSYRRTAIGYTF TGTGCCAGCAGTTACAGGAGGACGGCGATCGGCTACACCTTC
TRBD1 TRBJ1-2 TRBV7-9 NA CASSLPTGDYGYTF TGTGCCAGCAGCCTACCGACAGGGGACTATGGCTACACCTTC
TRBD1 TRBJ1-6 TRBV10-1 once CASTRTGGSPSPLHF TGCGCCAGCACCAGGACAGGGGGTTCTCCCTCACCCCTCCACTTT
TRBD1 TRBJ1-1 TRBV19 NA CASRRDRVNTEAFF TGTGCCAGTAGGCGGGACAGGGTCAACACTGAAGCTTTCTTT
TRBD2 TRBJ2-1 TRBV19 NA CASSISSGPYNEQFF TGTGCCAGTAGTATCTCTAGCGGACCCTACAATGAGCAGTTCTTC
TRBD1 TRBJ1-6 TRBV28 NA CASSFPNRQGRNSPLHF TGTGCCAGCAGTTTCCCCAATCGACAGGGTCGCAATTCACCCCTCCACTTT
NA TRBJ2-1 TRBV29-1 NA CSAIRGNNEQFF TGCAGCGCCATCAGGGGAAACAATGAGCAGTTCTTC
NA TRBJ1-6 TRBV11-3 NA CASSFSRGSPLHF TGTGCCAGCAGCTTTTCACGGGGTTCACCCCTCCACTTT